A selection of T cell receptor beta chains follows, all from one sample in a study of blood T cell repertoires in COVID-19. Sequencing used immunoSEQ multiplex PCR; TCRdb keeps in-frame clones, though not all of them. The data contain tens of thousands of clones, roughly 88% of them singletons. Input material: peripheral blood. Every receptor here comes from a human donor with active COVID-19. The donor label of this sample is uncertain. The CDR3 runs from the conserved cysteine through the conserved F or W. A D gene is named only where the DNA matches it firmly. Expanded clones get a size class; other rows say once, few or many, or leave the size out.

clone size: NA
V gene: TRBV5-1
D gene: TRBD1
J gene: TRBJ1-4
CDR3 protein: CASREQGAGNEKLFF
CDR3 DNA: TGCGCCAGCAGAGAACAGGGGGCCGGTAATGAAAAACTGTTTTTT

clone size: NA
V gene: TRBV5-3
D gene: NA
J gene: TRBJ1-2
CDR3 protein: CASDGGASYGYTF
CDR3 DNA: TGTGCCAGCGACGGAGGGGCGAGCTATGGCTACACCTTC

clone size: NA
V gene: TRBV27
D gene: NA
J gene: TRBJ2-3
CDR3 protein: CASSLNRVTDTQYF
CDR3 DNA: TGTGCCAGCAGTCTGAACAGGGTTACAGATACGCAGTATTTT

clone size: NA
V gene: TRBV6-5
D gene: NA
J gene: TRBJ1-2
CDR3 protein: CASSYSRQGPYGYTF
CDR3 DNA: TGTGCCAGCAGTTACTCGAGGCAGGGCCCCTATGGCTACACCTTC

clone size: few
V gene: TRBV11-2
D gene: TRBD2
J gene: TRBJ2-1
CDR3 protein: CASSPGSLAGGSSYNEQFF
CDR3 DNA: TGTGCCAGCAGTCCCGGCTCACTAGCGGGGGGTAGCTCCTACAATGAGCAGTTCTTC

clone size: NA
V gene: TRBV4-3
D gene: TRBD1
J gene: TRBJ2-7
CDR3 protein: CASSHGQGAGEQYF
CDR3 DNA: TGCGCCAGCAGCCACGGACAGGGGGCGGGGGAGCAGTACTTC

clone size: NA
V gene: TRBV6-2/TRBV6-3
D gene: TRBD2
J gene: TRBJ2-7
CDR3 protein: CASSYPLAGATSSYEQYF
CDR3 DNA: TGTGCCAGCAGTTACCCCCTAGCGGGGGCCACGAGCTCCTACGAGCAGTACTTC

clone size: NA
V gene: TRBV28
D gene: TRBD1
J gene: TRBJ1-5
CDR3 protein: CASNTGTGNNQPQHF
CDR3 DNA: TGTGCCAGCAATACCGGGACAGGGAATAATCAGCCCCAGCATTTT

clone size: NA
V gene: TRBV4-3
D gene: TRBD1
J gene: TRBJ1-5
CDR3 protein: CASSRRTGNQPQHF
CDR3 DNA: TGCGCCAGCAGCCGCAGGACAGGTAATCAGCCCCAGCATTTT

clone size: NA
V gene: TRBV7-2
D gene: TRBD1
J gene: TRBJ2-1
CDR3 protein: CASSQRTGTNEQFF
CDR3 DNA: TGTGCCAGCAGCCAAAGGACAGGCACCAATGAGCAGTTCTTC

clone size: NA
V gene: TRBV6-6
D gene: TRBD1
J gene: TRBJ2-1
CDR3 protein: CASSYRDRGDNEQFF
CDR3 DNA: TGTGCCAGCAGTTACCGGGACAGGGGTGACAATGAGCAGTTCTTC

clone size: few
V gene: TRBV2
D gene: TRBD1
J gene: TRBJ1-5
CDR3 protein: CASSRDRGSSQPQHF
CDR3 DNA: TGTGCCAGCAGCCGCGACAGGGGATCGTCACAGCCCCAGCATTTT

clone size: NA
V gene: TRBV21-1
D gene: NA
J gene: TRBJ1-3
CDR3 protein: CARSGGKQPSGNTIYF
CDR3 DNA: TGTGCCAGGTCGGGGGGCAAGCAGCCCTCTGGAAACACCATATATTTT

clone size: NA
V gene: TRBV27
D gene: NA
J gene: TRBJ1-1
CDR3 protein: CASSLVIDTEAFF
CDR3 DNA: TGTGCCAGCAGTTTAGTCATTGACACTGAAGCTTTCTTT

clone size: NA
V gene: TRBV7-9
D gene: NA
J gene: TRBJ2-2
CDR3 protein: CASSLVVMYTGELFF
CDR3 DNA: TGTGCCAGCAGCTTAGTAGTAATGTACACCGGGGAGCTGTTTTTT

clone size: NA
V gene: TRBV7-2
D gene: NA
J gene: TRBJ1-2
CDR3 protein: CASRRGGVDGYTF
CDR3 DNA: TGTGCCAGCAGACGAGGAGGGGTGGATGGCTACACCTTC

clone size: NA
V gene: TRBV12-3/TRBV12-4
D gene: NA
J gene: TRBJ1-2
CDR3 protein: CASSLSVLYGYTF
CDR3 DNA: TGTGCCAGCAGTTTATCGGTTCTCTATGGCTACACCTTC